This passage covers 28 T cell receptor beta chains from one sample sequenced in a study of STAT5B mutations in CD4+ large granular lymphocyte leukemia. Measured with immunoSEQ multiplex PCR; TCRdb has only the in-frame clones, and not every one. The table has approximately 21,000 clones, approximately 81% seen once; the top ten hold more than 0.4%. The sample comprised CD4+ T cells from blood buffy coats. The source is a human donor in good health.

The chain combines TRBV6-1 with TRBJ1-2, with 7 bases identical to TRBD1. The CDR3 has 14 amino acids. V was clipped by 4 bases and J by 3 bases; unmatched bases: 5. Germline V gives CDR1 MNHNS, CDR2 SASEGT. This CDR3 is CASSGGTVYYGYTF. CDR3 sequence (DNA): TGTGCCAGCAGTGGGGGGACAGTTTACTATGGCTACACCTTC.

This clone was picked up a small number of times. The rearrangement links TRBV7-9 to TRBJ1-1; 8 bases match TRBD1. Germline lookup yields CDR1 SEHNR and CDR2 FQNEAQ (reference sequence). Trimming cost V 6 bases and J 4 bases; bases outside gene matches: 4. CDR3 length equals 13 residues. CDR3 residues: CASRGTGGTEAFF. CDR3 sequence (DNA): TGTGCCAGCAGAGGTACAGGGGGCACTGAAGCTTTCTTT.

The rearrangement uses TRBV19 and TRBJ1-1; D remains ambiguous. Germline V gene lookup returns CDR1 LNHDA and CDR2 SQIVND (reference sequence). This CDR3 region has 13 residues. Trimming removed 5 bases at V and 4 bases at J, with 11 bases between. The CDR3 here is CASSLVGSTEAFF. The CDR3 DNA is TGTGCCAGTAGTTTAGTAGGGTCCACTGAAGCTTTCTTT.

This clone turned up a few times. The CDR3 DNA is TGTGCCAGCAGTCCAAAACCGGGACAGGCCTACGAGCAGTACTTC. Its translation is CASSPKPGQAYEQYF. The gene calls are TRBV6-5 and TRBJ2-7, with 8 bases aligning to TRBD1. The CDR3 contains 15 residues. CDR1 is MNHEY, CDR2 SVGAGI, per germline. V lost 5 bases to trimming and J lost 2 bases; unmatched junction nucleotides: 8.

V is TRBV5-6 and J is TRBJ2-5; TRBD1 is a possible D gene (6 bases). Trimming removed 3 bases at V and 1 base at J, with 10 bases between. This CDR3 is 14 amino acids long. Per germline, CDR1 SGHDT and CDR2 YYEEEE. The CDR3 DNA follows: TGTGCCAGCAGCTCACCAGGGGTCCAAGAGACCCAGTACTTC. Its protein is CASSSPGVQETQYF.

The V call is TRBV29-1, the J call TRBJ2-3; the match to TRBD2 covers 7 bases. The CDR3 is 13 amino acids. J was trimmed by 2 bases and V by 5 bases; bases with no gene match: 4. Germline lookup yields CDR1 SQVTM and CDR2 ANQGSEA. For the CDR3, the DNA is TGCAGCGTTACTAGCGCCTCCACAGATACGCAGTATTTT. Protein product: CSVTSASTDTQYF.

The genes are TRBV5-5 and TRBJ1-2, with D uncertain. V shed 2 bases and J shed 6 bases, with 14 bases lying between them. The CDR3 is 14 amino acids. In germline, CDR1 is SGHKS, CDR2 YYEKEE (reference sequence). Here the CDR3 DNA reads TGTGCCAGCAGCTTCCGTCTGGGTCTCGATGGCTACACCTTC. Translation: CASSFRLGLDGYTF.

The J gene is TRBJ2-5, the V gene TRBV11-2; no clear D. The DNA matches TRBJ2-7 better at its end, which makes the J call doubtful. Germline V gene lookup returns CDR1 SGHAT and CDR2 FQNNGV. The CDR3 extends over 12 amino acids. The chain's CDR3 is CASGKSSYEQYF. The CDR3 bases are TGTGCCAGCGGGAAAAGCTCCTACGAGCAGTACTTC.

The chain couples TRBV6-1 to TRBJ1-5; unclear D gene. Germline lookup yields CDR1 MNHNS and CDR2 SASEGT. The CDR3 has 15 residues. V dropped 3 bases and J dropped 0 bases, with 9 bases sitting between them. The CDR3 region is CASSDNGYSNQPQHF. In DNA, the CDR3 is TGTGCCAGCAGTGATAATGGATATAGCAATCAGCCCCAGCATTTT.

V is TRBV29-1 and J is TRBJ2-7; the match to TRBD1 covers 11 bases. CDR3 length equals 14 residues. Germline loops: CDR1 SQVTM, CDR2 ANQGSEA. The V and J ends lost 5 bases and 7 bases, in that order; junction bases with no gene match: 10. The CDR3 loop reads CSVKRTGGAGEQYF. DNA for the CDR3: TGCAGCGTTAAAAGGACAGGGGGCGCGGGGGAGCAGTACTTC.

The chain couples TRBV2 to TRBJ1-3; tentatively, D is TRBD1 (6 bases). Trimming left V 7 bases short and J 4 bases short, with 11 bases between. This CDR3 is built from 13 residues. Germline-derived CDR1 and CDR2 are SNHLY and FYNNEI. This CDR3 is CASMGGAGNTIYF. The CDR3 DNA sequence: TGTGCCAGCATGGGGGGCGCCGGAAACACCATATATTTT.

The V gene is TRBV6-5, the J gene TRBJ2-1; TRBD2 aligns across 12 bases. Germline V gene data show CDR1 as MNHEY and CDR2 as SVGAGI. After removal of 5 bases from V and 2 bases from J, the junction contained 1 base not matched to a gene. The CDR3 has 15 residues. The CDR3 DNA reads TGTGCCAGCAGTCGGACTAGCGGGACCTACAATGAGCAGTTCTTC. It codes for CASSRTSGTYNEQFF.

This clone was seen a few times. The chain carries TRBV2 and TRBJ2-1; D may be TRBD2 (6 bases). The CDR3 is 14 residues long. Trimming cost V 6 bases and J 6 bases, with 15 bases left between them. The V gene's germline CDR1 is SNHLY and CDR2 FYNNEI. CDR3 sequence: CASSAGRTSNEQFF. CDR3 sequence (DNA): TGTGCCAGCAGCGCCGGGAGAACCAGCAATGAGCAGTTCTTC.

The chain joins TRBV2 to TRBJ1-2, with TRBD1 matching 10 bases. The CDR3 totals 15 residues. In germline, CDR1 is SNHLY, CDR2 FYNNEI. V lost 4 bases to trimming and J lost 5 bases; unmatched junction nucleotides: 7. CDR3 sequence: CASSVRQGAYYGYTF. The CDR3 DNA is TGTGCCAGCAGTGTTCGACAGGGGGCATATTATGGCTACACCTTC. The full variable domain, its missing parts supplied by reference TRBV2 and TRBJ1-2, is EPEVTQTPSHQVTQMGQEVILRCVPISNHLYFYWYRQILGQKVEFLVSFYNNEISEKSEIFDDQFSVERPDGSNFTLKIRSTKLEDSAMYFCASSVRQGAYYGYTFGSGTRLTVV.

Worth noting for this clone: The sample has other DNA sequences that encode this CDR3 too. The gene calls are TRBV4-2 and TRBJ1-1; possible D gene TRBD1, 5 bases. CDR3 length equals 14 residues. Between the trimmed V and J ends, which lost 4 bases and 0 bases, there was a span of 9 bases. Germline CDR1 is LGHNA and CDR2 is YNFKEQ. Written as DNA, the CDR3 is TGTGCCAGCAGCCCCGGGGCGCTGAACACTGAAGCTTTCTTT. Its protein is CASSPGALNTEAFF.

The rearrangement joins TRBV2 to TRBJ2-5, with D perhaps being TRBD1 or TRBD2 (6 bases each). The length of the CDR3 is 14 residues. Germline V lookup: CDR1 SNHLY, CDR2 FYNNEI. With 3 bases removed from V and 4 bases from J, the gap between germline ends came to 12 bases. The CDR3 DNA reads TGTGCCAGCAGTGATATCGGGGGCCGAGAGACCCAGTACTTC. Translated, it gives CASSDIGGRETQYF.

This clone showed up just once. The chain employs TRBV5-4 and TRBJ2-1; 7 bases line up with TRBD1. The germline V gene has CDR1 SGHNT and CDR2 YYREEE (reference sequence). The trim removed 3 bases at V and 0 bases at J, leaving 9 bases unmatched. The length of the CDR3 is 17 residues. The CDR3 region has the DNA TGTGCCAGCAGCTATGGGACAGCCAAGAGCTCCTACAATGAGCAGTTCTTC. Translating it yields CASSYGTAKSSYNEQFF.

The rearrangement links TRBV29-1 to TRBJ2-5; TRBD2 aligns across 10 bases. This CDR3 is built from 14 residues. CDR1 and CDR2 from the germline V gene are SQVTM and ANQGSEA. J lost 4 bases, V lost 8 bases, and 10 bases had no gene match. In nucleotides, the CDR3 is TGCAGCAACACTATAGCGGGAGGATCAGAGACCCAGTACTTC. Its protein product is CSNTIAGGSETQYF. The complete variable domain, with remaining parts taken from reference TRBV29-1 and TRBJ2-5, reads SAVISQKPSRDICQRGTSLTIQCQVDSQVTMMFWYRQQPGQSLTLIATANQGSEATYESGFVIDKFPISRPNLTFSTLTVSNMSPEDSSIYLCSNTIAGGSETQYFGPGTRLLVL.

The V and J genes are TRBV7-9 and TRBJ1-4; D perhaps matches TRBD1 (5 bases). The CDR3 has 13 residues. The V gene lost 9 bases and the J gene lost 8 bases, with 16 bases spanning the gap. Germline CDR1 reads SEHNR; CDR2 reads FQNEAQ (reference sequence). The chain's CDR3 is CARTEGIGEKLFF. CDR3 DNA sequence: TGTGCCAGGACGGAGGGGATAGGGGAAAAACTGTTTTTT.

The chain uses TRBV6-4 and TRBJ2-7; 14 nucleotides line up with TRBD2. The germline V gene has CDR1 MRHNA and CDR2 SNTAGT. The CDR3 loop spans 19 amino acids. Trimming took 2 bases from V and 3 from J; bases not matched to a gene: 12. CDR3 nucleotides: TGTGCCAGCAGTGACCCACGTCCCGGGACTAGCGGGAGTATCTACGAGCAGTACTTC. Translated: CASSDPRPGTSGSIYEQYF.

The V gene is TRBV14, the J gene TRBJ2-2; TRBD2 matches 8 bases. V was clipped by 0 bases and J by 7 bases; unmatched bases: 13. Germline V CDR1 and CDR2: SGHDN, FVKESK. The CDR3 has 18 amino acids. The CDR3 DNA reads as TGTGCCAGCAGCCAAGATCTCACCTCTCCGGGAGGGAACGGGGAGCTGTTTTTT. Translation: CASSQDLTSPGGNGELFF.

The V call is TRBV5-1, the J call TRBJ2-3, with 7 nucleotides matching TRBD1. The CDR3 has 14 residues. Germline V gives CDR1 SGHRS, CDR2 YFSETQ. The V gene end was trimmed by 4 bases and the J gene end by 4 bases; junction bases not matched to a gene: 6. The CDR3 sequence: CASSLRQGPDTQYF. Here the CDR3 DNA reads TGCGCCAGCAGCCTAAGACAGGGACCAGATACGCAGTATTTT.

A word on this clone: Sequence at one end of the junction differs from germline and may be a read error. The rearrangement uses TRBV6-5 and TRBJ1-1; D gene unclear. The CDR3 covers 13 residues. The V gene's germline CDR1 is MNHEY and CDR2 SVGAGI. CDR3 residues: CAISKGRNTEAFF. Written as DNA, the CDR3 is TGTGCCATCAGTAAGGGAAGGAACACTGAAGCTTTCTTT.

The V call is TRBV28, the J call TRBJ1-1; 9 bases agree with TRBD1. The CDR3 extends over 13 amino acids. With V trimmed by 4 bases and J by 7 bases, 4 bases remained unmatched. Germline V gene sequence: CDR1 MDHEN, CDR2 SYDVKM. The CDR3 nucleotides read TGTGCCAGCAGTTCGGGGACAGGGTTTGAAGCTTTCTTT. Translated, it gives CASSSGTGFEAFF.

The rearrangement joins TRBV5-4 to TRBJ2-1; D gene ambiguous. The CDR3 is 14 residues long. The germline V gene has CDR1 SGHNT and CDR2 YYREEE (reference sequence). V lost 0 bases to trimming and J lost 5 bases, with 9 bases between them. The CDR3 coding sequence is TGTGCCAGCAGCTTGGAGGTGGGTAACAATGAGCAGTTCTTC. Translating it yields CASSLEVGNNEQFF.

The chain is built from TRBV27 and TRBJ2-1; D gene ambiguous. This CDR3 region has 14 residues. Trimming left V 6 bases short and J 4 bases short, with 13 bases between. Germline CDR1 MNHEY, CDR2 SMNVEV (reference sequence). This CDR3 reads CASRPFEPYNEQFF. The CDR3 coding sequence is TGTGCCAGCAGGCCCTTCGAACCTTACAATGAGCAGTTCTTC.

The V and J genes are TRBV30 and TRBJ2-1; D gene unclear. This CDR3 comprises 12 residues. The germline gives CDR1 GTSNPN, CDR2 SVGIG (reference sequence). V gave up 4 bases and J gave up 6 bases, with 10 bases separating them. The CDR3 loop reads CAWNTARNEQFF. In DNA, the CDR3 is TGTGCCTGGAACACGGCGCGCAATGAGCAGTTCTTC.

The chain combines TRBV5-5 with TRBJ2-1, with 14 bases identical to TRBD2. CDR1 is SGHKS, CDR2 YYEKEE, per germline (reference sequence). Unmatched junction bases numbered 6, after V lost 4 bases and J lost 6 bases. The CDR3 has 16 amino acids. CDR3 region: CASSLYGTSGGNEQFF. The CDR3 DNA follows: TGTGCCAGCAGCCTATATGGGACTAGCGGGGGCAATGAGCAGTTCTTC.